The source of this TCR beta chain is a study of lymphopenia after photon versus proton radiotherapy. With regard to this clone: Its target is not known.

V was clipped by 4 bases and J by 9 bases; unmatched bases: 2. This CDR3 contains 13 residues. CDR1 and CDR2 (germline): WNHNN, SYGVQD (reference sequence). Clones were sequenced by immunoSEQ multiplex PCR, and TCRdb holds only the in-frame ones, with some missing. The top ten hold approximately 30% of the sample, which has some 28,000 clones, over 75% seen once. Study results and limitations: After the lymphocyte nadir, photon-treated repertoires showed oligoclonal expansion, especially of CD8+ Temra cells. Better survival with proton therapy was suggested as possible, not demonstrated. A bigger post-nadir fall in TCR diversity correlated inversely with survival time in deceased patients. Relative stability marked proton patients; photon patients lost diversity and naive cells.

The chain uses TRBV10-1 and TRBJ2-1; 11 positions agree with TRBD2. Here the sequenced sample was peripheral blood, taken from a patient treated with photon-based radiotherapy. This clonotype originated in a man aged 45 to 65 with gastric cancer. The CDR3 sequence is CASSVAGGGEQFF. For the CDR3, the DNA is TGCGCCAGCAGTGTAGCGGGGGGGGGTGAGCAGTTCTTC.